A selection of T cell receptor beta chains follows, all from one sample in a study of CD8+ T cells in alopecia areata. Data came from immunoSEQ multiplex PCR; TCRdb stores just in-frame clones and leaves some out. Among roughly 70,000 clones, 29% were seen once, and the ten largest hold more than 13%. The input for sequencing was CD8+ T cells sorted from blood, taken at week 4, from a patient treated with tofacitinib. The source of these receptors is a human donor with alopecia areata. Each CDR3 is given with its conserved first and last residue. The D gene is left open where the match is weak. Part of the rows lack a size; the others show once, few, many or a class for expanded clones.

CDR3aa: CASSSVETQYF; CDR3nt: TGTGCCAGCAGCTCCGTTGAGACCCAGTACTTC; d_gene: .; abundance: .; j_gene: TRBJ2-5; v_gene: TRBV9
CDR3aa: CAWSVGEIGYTF; CDR3nt: TGTGCCTGGAGTGTCGGGGAGATCGGCTACACCTTC; d_gene: .; abundance: .; j_gene: TRBJ1-2; v_gene: TRBV30
CDR3aa: CASSLGGAKYEQYF; CDR3nt: TGTGCCAGCAGCTTAGGGGGGGCAAAGTACGAGCAGTACTTC; d_gene: .; abundance: few; j_gene: TRBJ2-7; v_gene: TRBV11-2
CDR3aa: CSAGVESYNEQFF; CDR3nt: TGCAGCGCCGGGGTAGAATCCTACAATGAGCAGTTCTTC; d_gene: .; abundance: .; j_gene: TRBJ2-1; v_gene: TRBV29-1
CDR3aa: CSVPTDTGELFF; CDR3nt: TGCAGCGTCCCGACGGACACCGGGGAGCTGTTTTTT; d_gene: .; abundance: .; j_gene: TRBJ2-2; v_gene: TRBV29-1
CDR3aa: CARTEGRGRETQYF; CDR3nt: TGTGCCCGAACCGAAGGCAGGGGAAGGGAGACCCAGTACTTC; d_gene: .; abundance: few; j_gene: TRBJ2-5; v_gene: TRBV30
CDR3aa: CASSQGGGAFF; CDR3nt: TGCGCCAGCAGCCAAGGGGGGGGAGCTTTCTTT; d_gene: .; abundance: .; j_gene: TRBJ1-1; v_gene: TRBV4-3
CDR3aa: CSVWGEDGYTF; CDR3nt: TGCAGCGTTTGGGGGGAGGATGGCTACACCTTC; d_gene: .; abundance: few; j_gene: TRBJ1-2; v_gene: TRBV29-1
CDR3aa: CSVQIGGLREQYF; CDR3nt: TGCAGCGTTCAGATCGGAGGGCTTAGGGAGCAGTACTTC; d_gene: .; abundance: few; j_gene: TRBJ2-7; v_gene: TRBV29-1
CDR3aa: CASSDHLAGANEQFF; CDR3nt: TGTGCCAGCAGTGACCATCTAGCGGGAGCAAATGAGCAGTTCTTC; d_gene: TRBD2; abundance: .; j_gene: TRBJ2-1; v_gene: TRBV6-1
CDR3aa: CAWSGTAGANVLTF; CDR3nt: TGTGCCTGGAGCGGGACAGCTGGGGCCAACGTCCTGACTTTC; d_gene: TRBD1; abundance: .; j_gene: TRBJ2-6; v_gene: TRBV30
CDR3aa: CASSLRSLERDREETQYF; CDR3nt: TGTGCCAGCAGCTTAAGGAGTCTGGAAAGGGACAGGGAAGAGACCCAGTACTTC; d_gene: TRBD1; abundance: many; j_gene: TRBJ2-5; v_gene: TRBV7-3
CDR3aa: CASSQEKGRGDEQYF; CDR3nt: TGCGCCAGCAGCCAAGAGAAGGGGAGAGGGGACGAGCAGTACTTC; d_gene: .; abundance: .; j_gene: TRBJ2-7; v_gene: TRBV4-1
CDR3aa: CASSVTSGGDEQYF; CDR3nt: TGTGCCAGCAGCGTTACTAGCGGGGGTGATGAGCAGTACTTC; d_gene: TRBD2; abundance: .; j_gene: TRBJ2-7; v_gene: TRBV9
CDR3aa: CASSLTDEQFF; CDR3nt: TGTGCCAGCAGCTTAACTGATGAGCAGTTCTTC; d_gene: .; abundance: .; j_gene: TRBJ2-1; v_gene: TRBV11-2
CDR3aa: CASSLSPLSYEQYF; CDR3nt: TGTGCCAGCAGTTTATCACCACTATCCTACGAGCAGTACTTC; d_gene: .; abundance: many; j_gene: TRBJ2-7; v_gene: TRBV27
CDR3aa: CSVEEPLGELFF; CDR3nt: TGCAGCGTTGAAGAACCCCTCGGGGAGCTGTTTTTT; d_gene: .; abundance: .; j_gene: TRBJ2-2; v_gene: TRBV29-1
CDR3aa: CSVALWGISYEQYF; CDR3nt: TGCAGCGTTGCTCTGTGGGGAATCTCCTACGAGCAGTACTTC; d_gene: .; abundance: few; j_gene: TRBJ2-7; v_gene: TRBV29-1
CDR3aa: CASSYSATGELFF; CDR3nt: TGTGCCAGCAGTTACTCGGCAACCGGGGAGCTGTTTTTT; d_gene: .; abundance: few; j_gene: TRBJ2-2; v_gene: TRBV6-5
CDR3aa: CASSQEASSTYEQYF; CDR3nt: TGCGCCAGCAGCCAAGAAGCTTCCTCGACTTACGAGCAGTACTTC; d_gene: .; abundance: once; j_gene: TRBJ2-7; v_gene: TRBV4-1
CDR3aa: CASSVGALAGGPSTGELFF; CDR3nt: TGTGCCAGCAGCGTAGGTGCCCTAGCGGGAGGGCCGAGCACCGGGGAGCTGTTTTTT; d_gene: TRBD2; abundance: .; j_gene: TRBJ2-2; v_gene: TRBV9
CDR3aa: CAWSSGTSENTDTQYF; CDR3nt: TGTGCCTGGAGTTCGGGGACTAGCGAGAACACAGATACGCAGTATTTT; d_gene: TRBD2; abundance: .; j_gene: TRBJ2-3; v_gene: TRBV30
CDR3aa: CSVGQGADEQYF; CDR3nt: TGCAGCGTTGGGCAGGGGGCTGACGAGCAGTACTTC; d_gene: TRBD1; abundance: few; j_gene: TRBJ2-7; v_gene: TRBV29-1
CDR3aa: CASSTRTGDLNTGELFF; CDR3nt: TGTGCCAGCAGCACACGGACAGGGGATCTTAACACCGGGGAGCTGTTTTTT; d_gene: TRBD1; abundance: .; j_gene: TRBJ2-2; v_gene: TRBV13
CDR3aa: CASSIANQETQYF; CDR3nt: TGTGCCAGTAGTATTGCCAACCAAGAGACCCAGTACTTC; d_gene: .; abundance: few; j_gene: TRBJ2-5; v_gene: TRBV19
CDR3aa: CAIRAQGLQETQYF; CDR3nt: TGTGCCATCAGGGCGCAGGGTCTACAAGAGACCCAGTACTTC; d_gene: .; abundance: few; j_gene: TRBJ2-5; v_gene: TRBV10-3
CDR3aa: CASSLGEPNEQFF; CDR3nt: TGTGCCAGCAGCTTAGGGGAGCCCAATGAGCAGTTCTTC; d_gene: .; abundance: .; j_gene: TRBJ2-1; v_gene: TRBV11-1
CDR3aa: CSVDGGTWQFF; CDR3nt: TGCAGCGTTGATGGGGGGACGTGGCAGTTCTTC; d_gene: .; abundance: .; j_gene: TRBJ2-1; v_gene: TRBV29-1
CDR3aa: CASSFGGEPRYEQYF; CDR3nt: TGCGCCAGCAGCTTCGGGGGAGAACCTCGCTACGAGCAGTACTTC; d_gene: .; abundance: .; j_gene: TRBJ2-7; v_gene: TRBV5-1
CDR3aa: CASGHEQFF; CDR3nt: TGTGCCAGCGGCCATGAGCAGTTCTTC; d_gene: .; abundance: .; j_gene: TRBJ2-1; v_gene: TRBV6-6
CDR3aa: CASSQERGLNTEAFF; CDR3nt: TGTGCCAGCAGCCAAGAGAGGGGGCTGAACACTGAAGCTTTCTTT; d_gene: TRBD1; abundance: few; j_gene: TRBJ1-1; v_gene: TRBV4-2
CDR3aa: CASSLGTNYEQYF; CDR3nt: TGTGCCAGCAGCCTGGGGACGAACTACGAGCAGTACTTC; d_gene: .; abundance: many; j_gene: TRBJ2-7; v_gene: TRBV11-2
CDR3aa: CATSKEGYLGETQYF; CDR3nt: TGTGCCACCTCGAAGGAGGGATACTTGGGGGAGACCCAGTACTTC; d_gene: .; abundance: .; j_gene: TRBJ2-5; v_gene: TRBV7-8
CDR3aa: CSVEWVLLGTNYGYTF; CDR3nt: TGCAGCGTTGAATGGGTCCTTTTGGGGACTAACTATGGCTACACCTTC; d_gene: .; abundance: few; j_gene: TRBJ1-2; v_gene: TRBV29-1
CDR3aa: CSVVRGSMNTEAFF; CDR3nt: TGCAGCGTTGTCCGGGGATCGATGAACACTGAAGCTTTCTTT; d_gene: .; abundance: few; j_gene: TRBJ1-1; v_gene: TRBV29-1
CDR3aa: CASSEERF; CDR3nt: TGTGCCAGCAGTGAAGAGCGGTTC; d_gene: .; abundance: .; j_gene: TRBJ2-7; v_gene: TRBV2
CDR3aa: CASRGDPGATDTQYF; CDR3nt: TGTGCCAGCAGGGGGGACCCAGGGGCCACAGATACGCAGTATTTT; d_gene: .; abundance: .; j_gene: TRBJ2-3; v_gene: TRBV27
CDR3aa: CASSLARDTQYF; CDR3nt: TGTGCCAGCAGCTTAGCGAGAGATACGCAGTATTTT; d_gene: .; abundance: .; j_gene: TRBJ2-3; v_gene: TRBV7-9
CDR3aa: CAWSVLDHNEQFF; CDR3nt: TGTGCCTGGAGTGTGCTGGATCACAATGAGCAGTTCTTC; d_gene: .; abundance: few; j_gene: TRBJ2-1; v_gene: TRBV30
CDR3aa: CAISGGQGHGYTF; CDR3nt: TGTGCCATCAGTGGAGGACAGGGGCATGGCTACACCTTC; d_gene: TRBD1; abundance: .; j_gene: TRBJ1-2; v_gene: TRBV10-3
CDR3aa: CAWSFPGVYEQYF; CDR3nt: TGTGCCTGGAGTTTCCCCGGCGTCTACGAGCAGTACTTC; d_gene: .; abundance: .; j_gene: TRBJ2-7; v_gene: TRBV30
CDR3aa: CSVAGTGVRGTEAFF; CDR3nt: TGCAGCGTGGCCGGGACAGGGGTCCGTGGCACTGAAGCTTTCTTT; d_gene: TRBD1; abundance: few; j_gene: TRBJ1-1; v_gene: TRBV29-1
CDR3aa: CSVRGPDPYEQYF; CDR3nt: TGCAGCGTCCGCGGCCCCGACCCGTACGAGCAGTACTTC; d_gene: .; abundance: few; j_gene: TRBJ2-7; v_gene: TRBV29-1
CDR3aa: CSVLDAASSYEQYF; CDR3nt: TGCAGCGTCTTGGACGCCGCAAGCTCCTACGAGCAGTACTTC; d_gene: .; abundance: .; j_gene: TRBJ2-7; v_gene: TRBV29-1
CDR3aa: CSVVRYEQFF; CDR3nt: TGCAGCGTGGTGCGGTATGAGCAGTTCTTC; d_gene: .; abundance: .; j_gene: TRBJ2-1; v_gene: TRBV29-1